The 20 T cell receptor beta chains below were found in one sample sequenced in a study of CD8+CD57+ T cells in acquired aplastic anemia. Sequenced patients had shown CD8+CD57+ cell expansion by flow cytometry. CDR3 and TCR beta VDJ profiling relied on a genomic DNA template. Each CDR3 protein is one row after TCRdb ran MiXCR on the reads. Of under 250,000 distinct CDR3 sequences in the sample, more than 45% are singletons; the top ten hold less than 9%. The sequencing sample was made of sorted CD4+, CD8+, or CD8+CD57+ T cells (not recorded which) from PBMCs. These receptors were taken from a human donor with aplastic anemia.

In regard to this clonotype: The CDR3 does not end in the conserved phenylalanine or tryptophan, so this is likely a read error. The chain uses TRBV15 and TRBJ2-7; a possible D gene is TRBD1 (5 bases). CDR1 and CDR2 from the germline V gene are LNHNV and YYDKDF (reference sequence). This CDR3 contains 16 residues. Between the trimmed V and J ends, which lost 4 bases and 1 base, there was a span of 17 bases. CDR3 residues: CATSTSRNRLSYEQYH. CDR3 in DNA: TGTGCCACCAGCACCTCTCGAAACAGGTTATCCTACGAGCAGTACCAC.

In this sample, this clonotype turned up a few times. The chain combines TRBV19 with TRBJ2-7; no firm D call. From germline, CDR1 is LNHDA and CDR2 SQIVND (reference sequence). The CDR3 runs 13 residues. Trimming took 8 bases from V and 0 from J, leaving 11 bases between them. The chain's CDR3 is CASSRTVSYEQYF. DNA of the CDR3: TGTGCCAGTTCCCGGACCGTCTCCTACGAGCAGTACTTC.

On this clonotype itself: A much larger clonotype is one base distant, so this may be a read error. The CDR3 spells CASSDFGGGAISGANVLTF. CDR3 bases: TGTGCCAGCAGCGATTTTGGCGGGGGGGCTATCTCTGGGGCCAACGTCCTGACTTTC. The chain has TRBV9 and TRBJ2-6; 9 nucleotides align to TRBD2. The CDR3 loop spans 19 amino acids. Germline lookup yields CDR1 SGDLS and CDR2 YYNGEE. J was trimmed by 0 bases and V by 3 bases; bases with no gene match: 10. The variable domain in full, completed from reference TRBV9 and TRBJ2-6, reads DSGVTQTPKHLITATGQRVTLRCSPRSGDLSVYWYQQSLDQGLQFLIQYYNGEERAKGNILERFSAQQFPDLHSELNLSSLELGDSALYFCASSDFGGGAISGANVLTFGAGSRLTVL.

This chain uses TRBV7-9 with TRBJ2-5; 7 bases fit TRBD1. Germline V gene lookup returns CDR1 SEHNR and CDR2 FQNEAQ (reference sequence). With V trimmed by 3 bases and J by 5 bases, 6 bases remained unmatched. CDR3 size: 14 residues. The CDR3 nucleotides read TGTGCCAGCAGCTTCCAGGGGGAGAAGGAGACCCAGTACTTC. Protein product: CASSFQGEKETQYF. Full variable domain (missing parts from reference TRBV7-9 and TRBJ2-5): DTGVSQNPRHKITKRGQNVTFRCDPISEHNRLYWYRQTLGQGPEFLTYFQNEAQLEKSRLLSDRFSAERPKGSFSTLEIQRTEQGDSAMYLCASSFQGEKETQYFGPGTRLLVL.

This chain joins TRBV5-4 and TRBJ1-5; a possible D gene is TRBD1 (6 bases). Trimming took 4 bases from V and 4 from J, leaving 9 bases between them. This CDR3 spans 13 amino acids. The germline V gene encodes CDR1 SGHNT and CDR2 YYREEE (reference sequence). CDR3 in amino acids: CASSTGPNQPQHF. CDR3 coding DNA: TGTGCCAGCAGCACAGGGCCTAATCAGCCCCAGCATTTT.

The sample holds a few counts of this clonotype. The chain couples TRBV7-9 to TRBJ1-2; TRBD1 aligns across 9 bases. V lost 5 bases, J lost 11 bases, and 12 bases stayed unmatched. CDR1 and CDR2 (germline): SEHNR, FQNEAQ (reference sequence). This CDR3 contains 14 residues. The CDR3 loop is CASSAAGTGISYTF. The DNA of the CDR3 is TGTGCCAGCAGCGCAGCCGGGACAGGGATCTCATACACCTTC.

CDR3 amino acids: CASGGAPYEQYF. For the CDR3, the DNA is TGTGCCTCGGGAGGGGCGCCCTACGAGCAGTACTTC. The rearrangement uses TRBV10-3 and TRBJ2-7, with TRBD2 matching over 8 bases. V trimming: 11 bases; J trimming: 2 bases; junction bases outside the gene matches: 5. The CDR3 contains 12 residues. Germline V lookup: CDR1 ENHRY, CDR2 SYGVKD.

The chain uses TRBV20-1 and TRBJ2-7; TRBD2 matches 7 bases. CDR3 length: 13 amino acids. Germline V gene data show CDR1 as DFQATT and CDR2 as SNEGSKA (reference sequence). The trim removed 0 bases at V and 6 bases at J, leaving 5 bases unmatched. CDR3 nucleotides: TGCAGTGCTAGAGATCCTAGCGGTCTCGAGCAGTACGTC. This sequence encodes CSARDPSGLEQYV.

This clonotype was seen more than once but under ten times. The chain has TRBV9 and TRBJ2-1, with D perhaps matching TRBD2 (5 bases). Looked up from germline, CDR1 is SGDLS and CDR2 is YYNGEE. V lost 4 bases, J lost 0 bases, and 11 bases lay in between. The CDR3 loop spans 15 amino acids. The CDR3 bases are TGTGCCAGCAGCCCCCGGGGAGTCTCCTACAATGAGCAGTTCTTC. This sequence encodes CASSPRGVSYNEQFF.

This clonotype was seen ten or more times. Here the CDR3 DNA reads TGTGCCAGCAGCCGGGACCTCTACGAGCAGTACTTC. Encoded protein: CASSRDLYEQYF. This chain joins TRBV9 and TRBJ2-7; the D call may be TRBD1 or TRBD2 (5 bases each). Between the trimmed V and J ends, which lost 4 bases and 3 bases, there was a span of 8 bases. The CDR3 covers 12 residues. CDR1 SGDLS and CDR2 YYNGEE come from the germline V gene.

About this clonotype: The junction differs from germline at one of its ends, possibly a read error. The chain carries TRBV15 and TRBJ1-6; D remains unclear. The CDR3 totals 14 residues. Per the germline V gene, CDR1 is LNHNV and CDR2 is YYDKDF (reference sequence). The CDR3 DNA reads TGTGCCACCAGCAGAGACAACTATAATCCACCCCTCCACTTT. As protein: CATSRDNYNPPLHF.

This clonotype was observed many times. The chain has TRBV10-2 and TRBJ1-6; D remains ambiguous. CDR3 length: 15 residues. Per germline, CDR1 WSHSY and CDR2 SAAADI. Deletions cut 2 bases from V and 7 bases from J, with 12 bases between. The CDR3 protein is CASSEPTWVNSPLHF. The CDR3 DNA reads TGCGCCAGCAGTGAGCCCACATGGGTAAATTCACCCCTCCACTTT.

This sequence joins TRBV6-2 or TRBV6-3 and TRBJ1-5; the match to TRBD1 covers 8 bases. The CDR3 has 20 residues. Germline trimming cut 5 bases from V and 3 bases from J; bases unmatched to any gene: 21. Germline values: CDR1 MNHEY, CDR2 SVGEGT. CDR3 nucleotide sequence: TGTGCCAGCAGTCCCGCCCCAGGGGGCCGCTATAGTTTTTCCAATCAGCCCCAGCATTTT. Its translation: CASSPAPGGRYSFSNQPQHF.

This clonotype was counted many times. The chain carries TRBV7-3 and TRBJ2-1; D is perhaps TRBD2 (7 bases). From germline, CDR1 is SGHTA and CDR2 FQGTGA. The V end was cut by 5 bases, the J end by 8 bases, with 19 bases between. The CDR3 sequence is 15 residues long. CDR3 in amino acids: CASSPSSRGGHEQFF. The CDR3, as DNA: TGTGCCAGCAGCCCGAGTAGTAGGGGGGGGCATGAGCAGTTCTTC.

The chain carries TRBV2 and TRBJ1-2; unclear D gene. Trimming took 4 bases from V and 4 from J, leaving 10 bases between them. In germline, CDR1 is SNHLY, CDR2 FYNNEI. The CDR3 is made up of 13 amino acids. The CDR3 DNA reads as TGTGCCAGCAGTGTTGGGCTGAGCTATGGCTACACCTTC. This codes for CASSVGLSYGYTF.

J is TRBJ2-5 and V is TRBV28; 12 bases line up with TRBD1. CDR1 MDHEN and CDR2 SYDVKM come from the germline V gene. V shed 1 base and J 0 bases; nucleotides not matched to a gene: 9. The CDR3 extends over 19 amino acids. The CDR3 DNA reads TGTGCCAGCAGTTTATCACCGGGACAGGGGGCGGTTAACCAAGAGACCCAGTACTTC. It yields the protein CASSLSPGQGAVNQETQYF.

This clonotype has only a few counts. The chain carries TRBV4-3 and TRBJ1-2, with 12 bases that match TRBD1. The ends lost 1 base at V and 7 bases at J; junction bases unmatched: 10. The CDR3 has 17 amino acids. Germline V gives CDR1 LGHNA, CDR2 YSLEER. The chain's CDR3 is CASSQAEGGQGASGYTF. Here the CDR3 DNA reads TGCGCCAGCAGCCAAGCCGAAGGGGGACAGGGGGCCTCTGGCTACACCTTC.

V is TRBV25-1 and J is TRBJ1-1; D not certain. The CDR3 has 15 residues. Looked up from germline, CDR1 is MGHDK and CDR2 is SYGVNS. V was trimmed by 1 base and J by 6 bases, leaving 15 bases between them. CDR3 bases: TGTGCCAGCAGTGAATGGCGCGGGCCGGAGGCTGAAGCTTTCTTT. This sequence encodes CASSEWRGPEAEAFF.

This clonotype showed up many times. The chain links TRBV7-9 to TRBJ1-6; 7 bases are a match to TRBD1. The CDR3 loop spans 15 amino acids. J gave up 3 bases and V 5 bases, and 4 bases lay outside the gene matches. CDR1 is SEHNR, CDR2 FQNEAQ, per germline (reference sequence). Here the CDR3 reads CASSTRDSYNSPLHF. The CDR3 nucleotides are TGTGCCAGCAGCACTAGGGACAGCTATAATTCACCCCTCCACTTT.

Remarks on this clonotype: One base away lies a much larger clone, so this may be a sequencing read error. This rearrangement joins TRBV20-1 to TRBJ1-5; possible D gene TRBD1, 6 bases. The V gene lost 0 bases and the J gene lost 11 bases, with 26 bases spanning the gap. In germline, CDR1 is DFQATT, CDR2 SNEGSKA (reference sequence). The CDR3 contains 17 residues. CDR3 DNA: TGCAGTGCTAGAGATCTGGAAGGGGGATCAGCGCGGAGCGCCCAGCATTTT. Translating it yields CSARDLEGGSARSAQHF.